This TCR beta chain was sequenced in a study of T cell clones after liver transplantation. CDR1 is SNHLY, CDR2 FYNNEI, per germline. Trimming pared 4 bases from V and 0 bases from J, leaving 10 bases between. There are 15 residues in the CDR3. TCRdb's table, derived via immunoSEQ multiplex PCR, lists solely in-frame clones and lacks some. The sample shows nearly 55,000 clones, approximately 84% of them seen only once. The sample consisted of CD4+ T cells from blood, taken before liver transplant. This TCR was recovered from a human donor who received a liver transplant. The chain joins TRBV2 to TRBJ1-5; no reliable D call. CDR3 DNA: TGTGCCAGCAGTGTTTCAGGTTATAGCAATCAGCCCCAGCATTTT. Translating it yields CASSVSGYSNQPQHF.